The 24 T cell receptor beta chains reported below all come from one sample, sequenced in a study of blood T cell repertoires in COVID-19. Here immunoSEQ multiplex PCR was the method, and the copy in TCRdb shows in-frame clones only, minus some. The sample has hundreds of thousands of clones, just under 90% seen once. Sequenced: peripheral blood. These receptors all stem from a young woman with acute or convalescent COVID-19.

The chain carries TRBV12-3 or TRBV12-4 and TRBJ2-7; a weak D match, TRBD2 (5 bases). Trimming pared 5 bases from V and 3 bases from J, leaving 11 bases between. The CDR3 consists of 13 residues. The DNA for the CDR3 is TGTGCCAGCAGTCCCCCAGGAGGCTACGAGCAGTACTTC. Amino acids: CASSPPGGYEQYF.

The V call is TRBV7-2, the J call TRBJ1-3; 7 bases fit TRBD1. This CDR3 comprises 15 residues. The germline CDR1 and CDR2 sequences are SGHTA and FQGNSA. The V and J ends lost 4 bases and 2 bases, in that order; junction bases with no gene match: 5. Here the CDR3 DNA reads TGTGCCAGCAGCTCCGGGACAGCTCCTGGAAACACCATATATTTT. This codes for CASSSGTAPGNTIYF.

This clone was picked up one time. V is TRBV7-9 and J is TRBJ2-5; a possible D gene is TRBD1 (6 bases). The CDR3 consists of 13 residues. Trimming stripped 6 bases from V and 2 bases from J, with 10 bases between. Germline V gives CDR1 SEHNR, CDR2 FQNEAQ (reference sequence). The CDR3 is CASRMGHQETQYF. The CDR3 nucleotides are TGTGCCAGCAGGATGGGACATCAAGAGACCCAGTACTTC.

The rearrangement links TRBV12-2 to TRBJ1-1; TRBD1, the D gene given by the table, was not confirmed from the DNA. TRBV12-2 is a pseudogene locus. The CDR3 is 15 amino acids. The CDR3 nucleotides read TGTGCAAGTCGCTCCAATACAGGGGGGAACACTGAAGCTTTCTTT. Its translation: CASRSNTGGNTEAFF.

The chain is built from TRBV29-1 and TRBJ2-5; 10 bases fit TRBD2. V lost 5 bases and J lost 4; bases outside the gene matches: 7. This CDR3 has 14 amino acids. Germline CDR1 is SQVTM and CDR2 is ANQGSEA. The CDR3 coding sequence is TGCAGCGTTAAGATAGCGGGGGGTGGAGAGACCCAGTACTTC. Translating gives CSVKIAGGGETQYF.

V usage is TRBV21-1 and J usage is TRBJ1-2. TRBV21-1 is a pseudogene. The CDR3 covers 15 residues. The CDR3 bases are TGTGCCAGCAGCAAAAAACTTCCCGGGAGTTGTTCATACACCTTC. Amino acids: CASSKKLPGSCSYTF.

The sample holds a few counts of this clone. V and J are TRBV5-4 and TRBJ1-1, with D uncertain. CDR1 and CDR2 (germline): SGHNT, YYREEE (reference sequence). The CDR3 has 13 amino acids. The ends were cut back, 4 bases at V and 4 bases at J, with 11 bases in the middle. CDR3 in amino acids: CASSLSTLTEAFF. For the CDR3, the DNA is TGTGCCAGCAGCCTTTCGACACTCACTGAAGCTTTCTTT. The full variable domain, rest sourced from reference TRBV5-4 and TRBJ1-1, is ETGVTQSPTHLIKTRGQQVTLRCSSQSGHNTVSWYQQALGQGPQFIFQYYREEENGRGNFPPRFSGLQFPNYSSELNVNALELDDSALYLCASSLSTLTEAFFGQGTRLTVV.

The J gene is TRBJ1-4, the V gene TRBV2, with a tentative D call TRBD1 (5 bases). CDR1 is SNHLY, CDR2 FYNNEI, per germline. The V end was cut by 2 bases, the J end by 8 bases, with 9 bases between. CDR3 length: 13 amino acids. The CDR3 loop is CASSERGGEKLFF. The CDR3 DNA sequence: TGTGCCAGCAGTGAAAGGGGAGGAGAAAAACTGTTTTTT.

The CDR3 DNA reads TGCAGTGCTAGAGATATCTATGGCTACACCTTC. Translation gives CSARDIYGYTF. The V and J genes are TRBV20-1 and TRBJ1-2, with no clear D. The germline gives CDR1 DFQATT, CDR2 SNEGSKA (reference sequence). The V end was cut by 0 bases, the J end by 4 bases, with 3 bases between. The CDR3 runs to 11 residues.

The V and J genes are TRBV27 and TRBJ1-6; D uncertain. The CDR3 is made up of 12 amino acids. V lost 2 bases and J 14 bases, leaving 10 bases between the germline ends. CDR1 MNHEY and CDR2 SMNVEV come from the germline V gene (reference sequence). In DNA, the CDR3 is TGTGCCAGCAGTTTAACGTCGGGGACCCTCCACTTT. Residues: CASSLTSGTLHF.

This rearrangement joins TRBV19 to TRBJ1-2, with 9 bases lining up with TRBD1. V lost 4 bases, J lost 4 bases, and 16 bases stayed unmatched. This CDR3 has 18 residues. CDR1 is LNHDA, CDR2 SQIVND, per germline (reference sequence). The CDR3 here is CASSSFGGTGKESYGYTF. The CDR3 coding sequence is TGTGCCAGTAGTAGTTTCGGTGGGACAGGGAAAGAGAGCTATGGCTACACCTTC. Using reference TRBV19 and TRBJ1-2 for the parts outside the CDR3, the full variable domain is DGGITQSPKYLFRKEGQNVTLSCEQNLNHDAMYWYRQDPGQGLRLIYYSQIVNDFQKGDIAEGYSVSREKKESFPLTVTSAQKNPTAFYLCASSSFGGTGKESYGYTFGSGTRLTVV.

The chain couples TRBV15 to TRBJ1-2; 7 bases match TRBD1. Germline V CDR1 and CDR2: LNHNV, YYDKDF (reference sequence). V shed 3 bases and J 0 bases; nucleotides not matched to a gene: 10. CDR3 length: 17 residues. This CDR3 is CATSSSKGQSANYGYTF. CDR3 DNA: TGTGCCACCAGCAGCTCAAAGGGACAGTCGGCTAACTATGGCTACACCTTC.

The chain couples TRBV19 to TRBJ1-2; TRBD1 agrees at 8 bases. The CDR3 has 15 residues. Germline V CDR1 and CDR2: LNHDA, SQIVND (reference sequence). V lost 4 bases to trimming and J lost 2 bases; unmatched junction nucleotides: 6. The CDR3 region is CASSTWGQDNYGYTF. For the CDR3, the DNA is TGTGCCAGTAGTACATGGGGACAGGACAACTATGGCTACACCTTC.

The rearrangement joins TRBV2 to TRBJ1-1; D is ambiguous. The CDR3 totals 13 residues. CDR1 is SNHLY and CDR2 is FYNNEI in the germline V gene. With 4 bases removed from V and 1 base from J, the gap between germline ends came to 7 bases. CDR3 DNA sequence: TGTGCCAGCAGTGCGGACTCGAACACTGAAGCTTTCTTT. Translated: CASSADSNTEAFF.

CDR3 sequence: CASSPHGQKSTDTQYF. In DNA form, the CDR3 reads TGTGCCAGCAGCCCTCACGGACAGAAAAGCACAGATACGCAGTATTTT. This rearrangement joins TRBV11-2 to TRBJ2-3; the D gene is possibly TRBD1 (6 bases). The germline V and J ends were trimmed by 5 bases and 0 bases, with 15 bases remaining between them. The V gene's germline CDR1 is SGHAT and CDR2 FQNNGV. The CDR3 sequence is 16 residues long. Complete variable domain (other parts from reference TRBV11-2 and TRBJ2-3): EAGVAQSPRYKIIEKRQSVAFWCNPISGHATLYWYQQILGQGPKLLIQFQNNGVVDDSQLPKDRFSAERLKGVDSTLKIQPAKLEDSAVYLCASSPHGQKSTDTQYFGPGTRLTVL.

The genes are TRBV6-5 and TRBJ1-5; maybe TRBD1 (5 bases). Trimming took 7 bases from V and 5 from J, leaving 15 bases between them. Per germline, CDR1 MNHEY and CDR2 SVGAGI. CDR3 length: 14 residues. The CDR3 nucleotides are TGTGCCAGCACCCCCCTCGGGGGAGATCAGCCCCAGCATTTT. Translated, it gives CASTPLGGDQPQHF.

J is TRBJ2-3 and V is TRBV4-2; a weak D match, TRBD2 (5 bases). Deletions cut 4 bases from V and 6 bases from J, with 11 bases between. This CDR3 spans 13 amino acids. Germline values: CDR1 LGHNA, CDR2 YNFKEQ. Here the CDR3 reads CASSRRGTDTQYF. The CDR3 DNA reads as TGTGCCAGCAGCCGCCGGGGAACGGATACGCAGTATTTT.

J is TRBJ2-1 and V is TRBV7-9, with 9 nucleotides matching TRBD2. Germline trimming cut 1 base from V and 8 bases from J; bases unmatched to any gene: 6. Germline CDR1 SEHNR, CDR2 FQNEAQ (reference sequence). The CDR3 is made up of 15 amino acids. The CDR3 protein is CASSLGGGAWDEQFF. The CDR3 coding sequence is TGTGCCAGCAGCTTAGGCGGGGGGGCATGGGATGAGCAGTTCTTC.

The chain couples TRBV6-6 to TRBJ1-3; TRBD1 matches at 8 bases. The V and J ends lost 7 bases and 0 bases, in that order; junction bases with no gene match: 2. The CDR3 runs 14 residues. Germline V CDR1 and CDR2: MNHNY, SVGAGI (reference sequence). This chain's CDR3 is CASKDRVSGNTIYF. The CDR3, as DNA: TGTGCCAGCAAGGACAGGGTCTCTGGAAACACCATATATTTT.

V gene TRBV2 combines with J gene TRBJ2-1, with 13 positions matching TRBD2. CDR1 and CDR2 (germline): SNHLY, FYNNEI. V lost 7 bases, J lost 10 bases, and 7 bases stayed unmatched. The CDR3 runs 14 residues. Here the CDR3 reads CASTRLAGGPEQFF. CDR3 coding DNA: TGTGCCAGCACTCGACTAGCGGGGGGCCCCGAGCAGTTCTTC.

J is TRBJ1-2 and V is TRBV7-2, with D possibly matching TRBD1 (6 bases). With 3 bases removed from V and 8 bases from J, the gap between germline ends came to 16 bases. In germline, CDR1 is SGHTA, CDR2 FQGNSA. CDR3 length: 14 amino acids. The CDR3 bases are TGTGCCAGCAGCTTCGGAACAGGGATTTACGGCTACACCTTC. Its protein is CASSFGTGIYGYTF.

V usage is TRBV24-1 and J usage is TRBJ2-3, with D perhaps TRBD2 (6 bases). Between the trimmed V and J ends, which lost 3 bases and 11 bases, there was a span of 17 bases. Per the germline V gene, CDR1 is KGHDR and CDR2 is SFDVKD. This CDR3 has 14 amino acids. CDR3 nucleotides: TGTGCCACCAGTGATACGGGAGCCGATCCGGGGCAGTATTTT. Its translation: CATSDTGADPGQYF.

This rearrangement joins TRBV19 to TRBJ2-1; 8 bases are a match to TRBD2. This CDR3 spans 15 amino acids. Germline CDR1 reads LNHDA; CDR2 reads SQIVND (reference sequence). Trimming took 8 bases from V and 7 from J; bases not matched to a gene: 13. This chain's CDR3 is CASSPGTRGLNEQFF. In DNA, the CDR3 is TGTGCCAGTTCGCCCGGGACTAGGGGCCTAAATGAGCAGTTCTTC.

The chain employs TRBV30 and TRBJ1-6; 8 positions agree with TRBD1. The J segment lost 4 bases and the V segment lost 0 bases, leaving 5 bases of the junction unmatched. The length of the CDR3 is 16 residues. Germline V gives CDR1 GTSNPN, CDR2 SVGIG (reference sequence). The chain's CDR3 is CAWSVRGQAYNSPLHF. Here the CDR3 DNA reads TGTGCCTGGAGTGTACGGGGACAGGCGTATAATTCACCCCTCCACTTT.